This T cell receptor (beta chain) was obtained from a study of early stage breast cancer tumors. CDR3 size: 16 residues. Trimming left V 0 bases short and J 3 bases short, with 13 bases between. Looked up from germline, CDR1 is SGHDT and CDR2 is YYEEEE. Sequencing was performed with immunoSEQ multiplex PCR; in TCRdb, only in-frame clones are kept and a portion is missing. The sample contains tens of thousands of clones, under 80% of which appear only once. V is TRBV5-6 and J is TRBJ1-3; possible D gene TRBD1, 6 bases. The TCR originated in a person aged 55 to 75 with breast cancer. The source material was blood. CDR3 region: CASSLVGGADGNTIYF. The CDR3 DNA follows: TGTGCCAGCAGCTTGGTGGGGGGCGCAGATGGAAACACCATATATTTT.